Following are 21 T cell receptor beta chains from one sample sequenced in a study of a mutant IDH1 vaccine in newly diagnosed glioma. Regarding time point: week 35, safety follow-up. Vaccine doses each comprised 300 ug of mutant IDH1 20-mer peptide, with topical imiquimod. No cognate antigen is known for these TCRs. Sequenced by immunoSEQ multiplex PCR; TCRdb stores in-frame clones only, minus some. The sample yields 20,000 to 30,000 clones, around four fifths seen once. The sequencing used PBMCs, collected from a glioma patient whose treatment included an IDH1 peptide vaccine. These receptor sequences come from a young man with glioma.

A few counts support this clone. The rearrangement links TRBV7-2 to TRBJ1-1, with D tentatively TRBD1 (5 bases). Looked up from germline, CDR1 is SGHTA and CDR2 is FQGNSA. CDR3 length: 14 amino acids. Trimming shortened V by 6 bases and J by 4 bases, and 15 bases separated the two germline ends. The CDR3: CASRPGPEGTEAFF. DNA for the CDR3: TGTGCCAGCAGACCAGGGCCGGAAGGCACTGAAGCTTTCTTT.

CDR3 nucleotide sequence: TGTGCCAGCAGCGTAGGACCGGGGGGATCCAATGAGCAGTTCTTC. Amino acids: CASSVGPGGSNEQFF. The chain joins TRBV9 to TRBJ2-1, with 7 bases aligning to TRBD2. The germline gives CDR1 SGDLS, CDR2 YYNGEE. V gave up 0 bases and J gave up 6 bases; unmatched junction bases: 6. The CDR3 runs 15 residues.

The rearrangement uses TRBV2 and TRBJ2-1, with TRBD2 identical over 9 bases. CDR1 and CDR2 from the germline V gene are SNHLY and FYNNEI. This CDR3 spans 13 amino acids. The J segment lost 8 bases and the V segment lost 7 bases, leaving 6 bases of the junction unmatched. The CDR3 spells CASTGLAVHEQFF. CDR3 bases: TGTGCCAGCACGGGACTAGCTGTCCATGAGCAGTTCTTC.

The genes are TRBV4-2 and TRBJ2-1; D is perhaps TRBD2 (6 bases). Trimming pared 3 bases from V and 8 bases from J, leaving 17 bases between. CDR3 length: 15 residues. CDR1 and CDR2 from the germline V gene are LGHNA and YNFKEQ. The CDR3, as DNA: TGTGCCAGCAGCCAGGACTACCCCGGGATCGATGAGCAGTTCTTC. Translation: CASSQDYPGIDEQFF.

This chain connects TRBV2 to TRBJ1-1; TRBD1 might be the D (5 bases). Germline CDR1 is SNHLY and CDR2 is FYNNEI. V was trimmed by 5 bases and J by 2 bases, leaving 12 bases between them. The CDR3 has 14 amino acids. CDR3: CASSILTVNTEAFF. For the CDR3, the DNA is TGTGCCAGCAGTATACTGACAGTCAACACTGAAGCTTTCTTT.

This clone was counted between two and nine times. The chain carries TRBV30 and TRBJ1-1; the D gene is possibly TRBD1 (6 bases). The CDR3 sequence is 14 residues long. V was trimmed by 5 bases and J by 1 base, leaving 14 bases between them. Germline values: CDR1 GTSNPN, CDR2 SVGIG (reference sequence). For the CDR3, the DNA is TGTGCCTGGGGAAGGGGGATAGGGAACACTGAAGCTTTCTTT. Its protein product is CAWGRGIGNTEAFF.

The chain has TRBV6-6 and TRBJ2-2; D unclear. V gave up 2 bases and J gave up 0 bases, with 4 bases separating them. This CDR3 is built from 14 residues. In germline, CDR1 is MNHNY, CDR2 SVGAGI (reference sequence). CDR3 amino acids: CASSYRTNTGELFF. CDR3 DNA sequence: TGTGCCAGCAGTTACAGGACGAACACCGGGGAGCTGTTTTTT.

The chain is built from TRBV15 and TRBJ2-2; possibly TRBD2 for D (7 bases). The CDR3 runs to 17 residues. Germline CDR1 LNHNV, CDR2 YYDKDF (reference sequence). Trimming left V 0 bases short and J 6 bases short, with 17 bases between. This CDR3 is CATSRDRGARVSGELFF. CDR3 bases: TGTGCCACCAGCAGAGATCGGGGGGCCCGTGTCTCCGGGGAGCTGTTTTTT.

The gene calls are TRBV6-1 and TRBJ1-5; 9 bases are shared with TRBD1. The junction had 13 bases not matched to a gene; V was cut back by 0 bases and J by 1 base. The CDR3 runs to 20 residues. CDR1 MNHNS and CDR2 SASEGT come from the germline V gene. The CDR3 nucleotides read TGTGCCAGCAGTGAAGCCCATGACAGGGGGGTTAGATACAGCAATCAGCCCCAGCATTTT. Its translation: CASSEAHDRGVRYSNQPQHF.

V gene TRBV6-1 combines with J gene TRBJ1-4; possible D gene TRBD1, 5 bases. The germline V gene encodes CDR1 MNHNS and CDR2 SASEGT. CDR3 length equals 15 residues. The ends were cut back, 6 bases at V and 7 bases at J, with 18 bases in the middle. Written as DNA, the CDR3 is TGTGCCAGCAGGGATTACTCCGGGACGAGTGAAAAACTGTTTTTT. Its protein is CASRDYSGTSEKLFF.

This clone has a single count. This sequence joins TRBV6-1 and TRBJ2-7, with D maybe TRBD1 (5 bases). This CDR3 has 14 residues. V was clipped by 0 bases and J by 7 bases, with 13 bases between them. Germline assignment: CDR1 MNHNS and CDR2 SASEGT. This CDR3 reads CASSEAARVGEQYF. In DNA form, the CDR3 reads TGTGCCAGCAGTGAAGCAGCCAGGGTGGGGGAGCAGTACTTC.

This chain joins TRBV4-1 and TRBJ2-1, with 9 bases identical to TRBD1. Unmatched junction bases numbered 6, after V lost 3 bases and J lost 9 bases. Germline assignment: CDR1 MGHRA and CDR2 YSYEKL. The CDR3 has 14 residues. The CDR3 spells CASSHRTGEGEQFF. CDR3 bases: TGCGCCAGCAGCCACCGGACAGGGGAGGGTGAGCAGTTCTTC.

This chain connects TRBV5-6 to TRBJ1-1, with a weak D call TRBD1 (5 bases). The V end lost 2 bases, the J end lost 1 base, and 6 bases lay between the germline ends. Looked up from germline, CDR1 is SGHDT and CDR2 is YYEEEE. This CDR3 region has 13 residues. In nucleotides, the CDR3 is TGTGCCAGCAGCTTTGACAGGAACACTGAAGCTTTCTTT. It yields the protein CASSFDRNTEAFF.

This chain's CDR3 is CASRQAGPNYGYTF. The CDR3, as DNA: TGTGCCAGCAGGCAAGCGGGGCCTAACTATGGCTACACCTTC. This chain connects TRBV7-9 to TRBJ1-2; D may be TRBD1 (5 bases). This CDR3 comprises 14 residues. CDR1 SEHNR and CDR2 FQNEAQ come from the germline V gene (reference sequence). V lost 6 bases and J lost 0, with 11 bases in between.

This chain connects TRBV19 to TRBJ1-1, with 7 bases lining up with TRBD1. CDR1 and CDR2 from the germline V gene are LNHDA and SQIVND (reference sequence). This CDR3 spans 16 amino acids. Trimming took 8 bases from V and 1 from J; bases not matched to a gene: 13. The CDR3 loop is CASHHFLGQENTEAFF. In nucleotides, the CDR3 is TGTGCCAGTCACCATTTTCTAGGACAGGAGAACACTGAAGCTTTCTTT.

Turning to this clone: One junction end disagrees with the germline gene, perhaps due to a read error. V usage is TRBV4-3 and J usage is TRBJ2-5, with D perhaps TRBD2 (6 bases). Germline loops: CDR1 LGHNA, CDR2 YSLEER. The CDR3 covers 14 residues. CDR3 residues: CASSQDVMTGDSHF. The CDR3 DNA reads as TGCGCCAGCAGCCAAGATGTGATGACGGGAGACTCTCACTTC.

The CDR3 spells CASSNTQGHRSYEQYF. CDR3 nucleotide sequence: TGTGCCAGCAGCAACACTCAGGGACACCGATCCTACGAGCAGTACTTC. The rearrangement joins TRBV21-1 to TRBJ2-7; the DNA was not compared with TRBD1, the D call given in the table. TRBV21-1 represents a pseudogene. This CDR3 comprises 16 residues.

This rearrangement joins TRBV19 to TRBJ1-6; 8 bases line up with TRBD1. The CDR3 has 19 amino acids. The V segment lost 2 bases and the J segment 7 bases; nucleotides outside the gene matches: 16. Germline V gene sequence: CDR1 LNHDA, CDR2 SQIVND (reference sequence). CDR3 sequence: CASSIYDTTPGQENSPLHF. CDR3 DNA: TGTGCCAGTAGTATATATGACACGACACCGGGACAGGAGAATTCACCCCTCCACTTT.

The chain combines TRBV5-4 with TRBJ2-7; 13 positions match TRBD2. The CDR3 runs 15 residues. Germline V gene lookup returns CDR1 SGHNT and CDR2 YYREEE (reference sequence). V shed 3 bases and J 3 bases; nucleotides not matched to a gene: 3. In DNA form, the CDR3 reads TGTGCCAGCAGCTGGGGACTAGCGGGACTCTACGAGCAGTACTTC. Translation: CASSWGLAGLYEQYF.

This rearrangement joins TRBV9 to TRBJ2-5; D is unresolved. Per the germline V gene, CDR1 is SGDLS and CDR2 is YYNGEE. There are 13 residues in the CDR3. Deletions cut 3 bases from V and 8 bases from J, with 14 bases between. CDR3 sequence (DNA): TGTGCCAGCAGCGAACATCGTGAGGAAACCCAGTACTTC. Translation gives CASSEHREETQYF.

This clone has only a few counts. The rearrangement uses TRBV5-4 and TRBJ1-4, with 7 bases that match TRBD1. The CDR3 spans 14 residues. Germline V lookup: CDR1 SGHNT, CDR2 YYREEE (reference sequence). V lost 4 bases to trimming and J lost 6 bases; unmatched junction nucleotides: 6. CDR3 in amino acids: CASSRRGRDEKLFF. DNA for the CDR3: TGTGCCAGCAGCCGCAGGGGGAGGGATGAAAAACTGTTTTTT.